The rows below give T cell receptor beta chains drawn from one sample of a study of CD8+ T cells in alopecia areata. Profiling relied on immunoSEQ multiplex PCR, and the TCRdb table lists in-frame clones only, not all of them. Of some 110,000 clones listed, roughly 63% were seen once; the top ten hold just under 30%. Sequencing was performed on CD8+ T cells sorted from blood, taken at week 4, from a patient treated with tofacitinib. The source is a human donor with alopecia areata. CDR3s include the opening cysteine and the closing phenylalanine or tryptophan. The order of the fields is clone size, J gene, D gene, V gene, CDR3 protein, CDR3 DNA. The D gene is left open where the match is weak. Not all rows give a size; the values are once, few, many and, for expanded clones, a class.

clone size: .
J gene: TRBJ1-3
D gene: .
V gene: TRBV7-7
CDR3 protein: CASSLGPHSGNTIYF
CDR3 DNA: TGTGCTAGCAGCTTAGGACCTCACTCTGGAAACACCATATATTTT

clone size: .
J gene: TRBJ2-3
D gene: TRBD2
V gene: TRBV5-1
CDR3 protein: CASSRGPGLAARSTDTQYF
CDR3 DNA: TGCGCCAGCAGCCGTGGCCCGGGACTAGCGGCCAGGAGCACAGATACGCAGTATTTT

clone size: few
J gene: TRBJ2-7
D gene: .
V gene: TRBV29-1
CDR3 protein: CSVENRAGEQYF
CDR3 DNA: TGCAGCGTTGAAAACAGGGCGGGCGAGCAGTACTTC

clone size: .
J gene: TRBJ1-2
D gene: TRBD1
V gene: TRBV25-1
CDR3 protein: CASSIGGGGYGYTF
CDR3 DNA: TGTGCCAGCAGTATTGGAGGGGGCGGCTATGGCTACACCTTC

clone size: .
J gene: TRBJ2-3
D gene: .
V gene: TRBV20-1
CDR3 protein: CSASADTQYF
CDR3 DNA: TGCAGTGCTAGTGCGGATACGCAGTATTTT

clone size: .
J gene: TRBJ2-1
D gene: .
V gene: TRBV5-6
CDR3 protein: CASSLEGQYEQFF
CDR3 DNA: TGTGCCAGCAGCTTGGAGGGTCAGTATGAGCAGTTCTTC

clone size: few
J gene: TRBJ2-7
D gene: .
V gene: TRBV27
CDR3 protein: CASSIGTASYEQYF
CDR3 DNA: TGTGCCAGCAGTATAGGGACGGCTTCATACGAGCAGTACTTC

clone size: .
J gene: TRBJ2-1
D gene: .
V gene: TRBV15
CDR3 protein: CATSRETTSQGGGQFF
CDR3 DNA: TGTGCCACCAGCAGAGAAACGACTAGCCAAGGGGGAGGGCAGTTCTTC

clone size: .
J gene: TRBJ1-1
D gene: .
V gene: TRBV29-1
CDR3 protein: CSVPQPGSTEAFF
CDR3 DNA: TGCAGCGTTCCTCAGCCGGGGAGCACTGAAGCTTTCTTT

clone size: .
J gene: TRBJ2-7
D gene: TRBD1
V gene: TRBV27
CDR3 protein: CASSSGTDYEQYF
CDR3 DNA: TGTGCCAGCAGTTCCGGGACAGATTACGAGCAGTACTTC

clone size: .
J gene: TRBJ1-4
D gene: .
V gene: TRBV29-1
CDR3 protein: CSVEEDSIGEKLFF
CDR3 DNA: TGCAGCGTTGAAGAGGACAGTATAGGAGAAAAACTGTTTTTT

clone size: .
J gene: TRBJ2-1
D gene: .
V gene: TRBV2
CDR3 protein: CASSEGDTVYNEQFF
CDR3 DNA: TGTGCCAGCAGTGAAGGAGACACCGTATACAATGAGCAGTTCTTC

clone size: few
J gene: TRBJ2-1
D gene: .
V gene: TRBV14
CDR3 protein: CASSQNGAIGGNEQFF
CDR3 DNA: TGTGCCAGCAGTCAAAACGGGGCCATCGGCGGCAATGAGCAGTTCTTC

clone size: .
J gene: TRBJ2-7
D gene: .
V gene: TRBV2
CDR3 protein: CASRATASYEQYF
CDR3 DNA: TGTGCCAGCAGGGCGACAGCTTCCTACGAGCAGTACTTC

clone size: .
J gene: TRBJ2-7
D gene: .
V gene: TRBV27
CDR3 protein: CASQLTGDTPYEQYF
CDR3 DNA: TGTGCCAGCCAGCTGACGGGGGACACTCCCTACGAGCAGTACTTC

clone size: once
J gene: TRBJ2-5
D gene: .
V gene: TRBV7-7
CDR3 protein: CASSLRGSSQETQYF
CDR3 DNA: TGTGCTAGCAGCTTACGTGGTTCCAGCCAGGAGACCCAGTACTTC

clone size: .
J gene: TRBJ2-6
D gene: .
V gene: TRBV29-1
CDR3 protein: CSAAGGPGANVLTF
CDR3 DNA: TGCAGCGCTGCCGGGGGTCCTGGGGCCAACGTCCTGACTTTC

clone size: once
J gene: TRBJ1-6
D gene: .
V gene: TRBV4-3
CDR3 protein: CASSQESRFNSPLHF
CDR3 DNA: TGCGCCAGCAGCCAAGAGTCCAGGTTCAATTCACCCCTCCACTTT

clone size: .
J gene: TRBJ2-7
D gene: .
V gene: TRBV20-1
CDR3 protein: CSAIDSYEQYF
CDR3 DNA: TGCAGTGCTATAGACAGCTACGAGCAGTACTTC

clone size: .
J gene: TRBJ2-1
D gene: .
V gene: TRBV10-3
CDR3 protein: CAIGTEQFF
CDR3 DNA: TGTGCCATCGGGACTGAGCAGTTCTTC

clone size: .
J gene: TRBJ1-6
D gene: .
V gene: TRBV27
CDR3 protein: CASSLSGNSPLHF
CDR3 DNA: TGTGCCAGCAGTTTATCGGGTAATTCACCCCTCCACTTT

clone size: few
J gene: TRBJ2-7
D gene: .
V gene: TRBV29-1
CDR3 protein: CSVQYRAYEQYF
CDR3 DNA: TGCAGCGTCCAGTACAGGGCCTACGAGCAGTACTTC

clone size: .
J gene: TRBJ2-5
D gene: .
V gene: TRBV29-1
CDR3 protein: CSVELGSISRTQYF
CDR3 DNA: TGCAGCGTTGAACTAGGGAGCATAAGTAGGACCCAGTACTTC

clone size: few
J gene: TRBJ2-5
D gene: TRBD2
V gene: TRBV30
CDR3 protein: CAGRGSSGGASEETQYF
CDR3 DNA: TGTGCCGGGCGTGGCTCAAGCGGGGGGGCGAGTGAAGAGACCCAGTACTTC

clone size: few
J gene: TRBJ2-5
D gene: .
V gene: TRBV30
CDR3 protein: CAWIRGGETQYF
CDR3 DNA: TGTGCCTGGATCAGGGGGGGGGAGACCCAGTACTTC

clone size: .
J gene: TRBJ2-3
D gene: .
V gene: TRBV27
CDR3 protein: CASSLSETGDTQYF
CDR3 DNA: TGTGCCAGCAGTTTATCGGAGACAGGAGATACGCAGTATTTT

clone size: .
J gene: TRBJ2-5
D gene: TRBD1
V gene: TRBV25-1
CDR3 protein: CASSESNRGAETQYF
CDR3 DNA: TGTGCCAGCAGTGAGAGTAACAGGGGGGCAGAGACCCAGTACTTC

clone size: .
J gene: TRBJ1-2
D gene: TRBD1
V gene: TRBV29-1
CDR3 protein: CSVVSGQGFGYTF
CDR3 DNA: TGCAGCGTTGTTTCGGGACAGGGGTTTGGCTACACCTTC

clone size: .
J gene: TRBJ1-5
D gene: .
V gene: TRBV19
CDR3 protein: CASSWDIYQPQHF
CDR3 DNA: TGTGCCAGTAGTTGGGACATTTATCAGCCCCAGCATTTT

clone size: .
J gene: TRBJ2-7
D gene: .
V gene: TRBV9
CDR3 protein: CASSVGPGREQYF
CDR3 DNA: TGTGCCAGCAGCGTAGGGCCCGGGCGCGAGCAGTACTTC

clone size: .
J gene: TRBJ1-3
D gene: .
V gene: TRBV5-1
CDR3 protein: CASSDVYRDSGNTIYF
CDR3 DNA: TGCGCCAGCAGCGACGTTTACAGGGATTCTGGAAACACCATATATTTT

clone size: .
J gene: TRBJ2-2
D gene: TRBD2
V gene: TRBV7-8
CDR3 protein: CASSLELAGAHGELFF
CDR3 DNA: TGTGCCAGCAGCTTAGAACTAGCGGGGGCCCACGGGGAGCTGTTTTTT

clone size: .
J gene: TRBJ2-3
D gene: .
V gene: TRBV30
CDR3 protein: CAWSEGGPDTQYF
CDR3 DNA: TGTGCCTGGAGTGAGGGGGGTCCTGATACGCAGTATTTT

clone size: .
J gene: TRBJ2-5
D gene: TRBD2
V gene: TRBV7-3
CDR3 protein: CASSLSGTSLQTQYF
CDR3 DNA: TGTGCCAGCAGCTTGTCCGGGACTAGCCTCCAGACCCAGTACTTC

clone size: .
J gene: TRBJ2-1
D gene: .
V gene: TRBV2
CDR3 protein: CASSDPDWTQRGNEQFF
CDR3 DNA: TGTGCCAGCAGTGACCCAGACTGGACACAACGGGGGAATGAGCAGTTCTTC

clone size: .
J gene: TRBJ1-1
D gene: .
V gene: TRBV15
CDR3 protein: CATSRDLSMNTEAFF
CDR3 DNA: TGTGCCACCAGCAGAGATTTGTCCATGAACACTGAAGCTTTCTTT

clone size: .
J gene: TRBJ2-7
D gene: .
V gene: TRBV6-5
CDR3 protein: CASCLIRGYEQYF
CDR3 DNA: TGTGCCAGCTGCCTAATTAGGGGTTACGAGCAGTACTTC

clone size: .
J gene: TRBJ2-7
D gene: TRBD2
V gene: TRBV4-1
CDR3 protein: CASSPGLAGGPHEQYF
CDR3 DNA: TGCGCCAGCAGCCCGGGGCTAGCGGGGGGGCCTCACGAGCAGTACTTC

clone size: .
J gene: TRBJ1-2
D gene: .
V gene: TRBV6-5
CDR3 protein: CASSWGGDGYTF
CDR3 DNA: TGTGCCAGCAGCTGGGGGGGAGATGGCTACACCTTC

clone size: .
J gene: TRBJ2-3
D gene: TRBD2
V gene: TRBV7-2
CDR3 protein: CASSPLAGSSTDTQYF
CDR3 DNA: TGTGCCAGCAGCCCGTTAGCGGGGTCTAGCACAGATACGCAGTATTTT

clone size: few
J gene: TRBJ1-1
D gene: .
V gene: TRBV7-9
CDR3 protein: CASSTSTSGYTEAFF
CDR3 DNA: TGTGCCAGCAGCACGTCCACAAGCGGGTACACTGAAGCTTTCTTT

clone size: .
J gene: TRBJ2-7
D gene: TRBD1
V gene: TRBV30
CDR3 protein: CAWMATGSYEQYF
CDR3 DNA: TGTGCCTGGATGGCGACAGGGTCGTACGAGCAGTACTTC

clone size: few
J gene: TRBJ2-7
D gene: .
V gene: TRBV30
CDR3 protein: CAWLGIHEQYF
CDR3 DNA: TGTGCCTGGCTCGGGATCCACGAGCAGTACTTC

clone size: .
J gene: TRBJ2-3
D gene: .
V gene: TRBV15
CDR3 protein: CATSRDAGNGATDTQYF
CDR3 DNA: TGTGCCACCAGCAGAGATGCAGGGAATGGAGCCACAGATACGCAGTATTTT

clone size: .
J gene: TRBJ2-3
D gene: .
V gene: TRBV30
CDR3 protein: CAWSVRGGHWTDTQYF
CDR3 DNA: TGTGCCTGGAGTGTAAGGGGGGGCCATTGGACAGATACGCAGTATTTT

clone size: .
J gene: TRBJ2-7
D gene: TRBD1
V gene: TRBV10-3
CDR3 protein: CAIGGQDSYEQYF
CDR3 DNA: TGTGCCATCGGTGGACAGGACTCCTACGAGCAGTACTTC